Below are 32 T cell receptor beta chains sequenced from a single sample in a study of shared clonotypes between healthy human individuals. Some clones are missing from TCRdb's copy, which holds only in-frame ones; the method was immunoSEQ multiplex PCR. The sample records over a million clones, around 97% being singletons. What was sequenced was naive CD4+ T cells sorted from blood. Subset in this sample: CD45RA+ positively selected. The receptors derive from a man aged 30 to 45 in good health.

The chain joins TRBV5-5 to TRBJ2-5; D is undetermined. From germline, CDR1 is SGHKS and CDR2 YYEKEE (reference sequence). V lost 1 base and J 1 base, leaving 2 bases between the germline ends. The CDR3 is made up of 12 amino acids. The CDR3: CASSLSQETQYF. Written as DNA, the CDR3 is TGTGCCAGCAGCTTGTCCCAAGAGACCCAGTACTTC.

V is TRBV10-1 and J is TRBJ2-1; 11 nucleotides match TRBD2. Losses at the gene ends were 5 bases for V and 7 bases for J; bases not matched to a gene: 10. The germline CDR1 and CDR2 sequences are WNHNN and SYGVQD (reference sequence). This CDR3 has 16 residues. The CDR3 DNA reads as TGCGCCAGCAGTTTTACAACTAGCGGGAGTCTAAATGAGCAGTTCTTC. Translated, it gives CASSFTTSGSLNEQFF.

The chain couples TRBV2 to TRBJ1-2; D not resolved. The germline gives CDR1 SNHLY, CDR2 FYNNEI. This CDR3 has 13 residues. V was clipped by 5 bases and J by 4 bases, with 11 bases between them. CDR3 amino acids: CASSSPDSYGYTF. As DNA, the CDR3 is TGTGCCAGCAGTTCCCCAGACTCCTATGGCTACACCTTC.

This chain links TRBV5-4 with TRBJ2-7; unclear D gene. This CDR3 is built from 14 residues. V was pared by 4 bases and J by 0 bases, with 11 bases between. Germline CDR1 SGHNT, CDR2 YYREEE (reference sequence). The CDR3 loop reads CASSPEGNSYEQYF. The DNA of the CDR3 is TGTGCCAGCAGCCCAGAAGGGAACTCCTACGAGCAGTACTTC.

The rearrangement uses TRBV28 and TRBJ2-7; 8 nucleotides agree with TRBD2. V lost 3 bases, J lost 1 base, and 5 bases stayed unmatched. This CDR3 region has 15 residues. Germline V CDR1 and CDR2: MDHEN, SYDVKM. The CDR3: CASSFWASGSYEQYF. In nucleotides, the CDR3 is TGTGCCAGCAGTTTTTGGGCTAGCGGGTCCTACGAGCAGTACTTC. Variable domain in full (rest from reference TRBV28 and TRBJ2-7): DVKVTQSSRYLVKRTGEKVFLECVQDMDHENMFWYRQDPGLGLRLIYFSYDVKMKEKGDIPEGYSVSREKKERFSLILESASTNQTSMYLCASSFWASGSYEQYFGPGTRLTVT.

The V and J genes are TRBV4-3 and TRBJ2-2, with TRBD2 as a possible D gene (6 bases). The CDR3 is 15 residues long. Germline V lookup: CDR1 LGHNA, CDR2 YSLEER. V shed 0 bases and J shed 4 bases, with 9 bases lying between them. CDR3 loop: CASSQDNSGTGELFF. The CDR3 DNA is TGCGCCAGCAGCCAAGATAATAGCGGCACCGGGGAGCTGTTTTTT.

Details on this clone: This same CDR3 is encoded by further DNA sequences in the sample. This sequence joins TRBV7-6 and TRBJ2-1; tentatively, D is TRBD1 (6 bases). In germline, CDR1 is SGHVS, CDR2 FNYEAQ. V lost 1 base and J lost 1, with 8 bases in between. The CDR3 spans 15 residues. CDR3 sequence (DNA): TGTGCCAGCAGCTTAGTAGGGGGATCCTACAATGAGCAGTTCTTC. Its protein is CASSLVGGSYNEQFF.

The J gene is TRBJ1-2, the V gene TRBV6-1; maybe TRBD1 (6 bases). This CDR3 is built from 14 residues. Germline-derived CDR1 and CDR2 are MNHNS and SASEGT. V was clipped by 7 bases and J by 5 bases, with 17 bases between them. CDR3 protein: CASKGEGRIYGYTF. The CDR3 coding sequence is TGTGCCAGCAAGGGGGAGGGAAGGATTTATGGCTACACCTTC.

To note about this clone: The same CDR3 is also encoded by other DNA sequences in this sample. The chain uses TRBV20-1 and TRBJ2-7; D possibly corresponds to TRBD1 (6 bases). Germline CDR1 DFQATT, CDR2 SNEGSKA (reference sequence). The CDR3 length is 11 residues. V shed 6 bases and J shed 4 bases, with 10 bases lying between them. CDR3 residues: CSAGRGYEQYF. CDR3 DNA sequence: TGCAGTGCCGGCAGGGGTTACGAGCAGTACTTC.

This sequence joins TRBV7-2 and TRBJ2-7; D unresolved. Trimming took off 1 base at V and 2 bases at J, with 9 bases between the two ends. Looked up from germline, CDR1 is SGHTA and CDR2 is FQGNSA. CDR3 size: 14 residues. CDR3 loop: CASSLGVIPYEQYF. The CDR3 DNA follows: TGTGCCAGCAGCTTAGGTGTCATACCCTACGAGCAGTACTTC.

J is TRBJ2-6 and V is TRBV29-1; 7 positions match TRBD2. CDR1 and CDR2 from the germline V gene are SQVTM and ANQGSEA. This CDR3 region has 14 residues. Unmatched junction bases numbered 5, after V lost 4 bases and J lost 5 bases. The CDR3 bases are TGCAGCGTTGCTGGCGGGAGTAGGGCCAACGTCCTGACTTTC. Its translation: CSVAGGSRANVLTF.

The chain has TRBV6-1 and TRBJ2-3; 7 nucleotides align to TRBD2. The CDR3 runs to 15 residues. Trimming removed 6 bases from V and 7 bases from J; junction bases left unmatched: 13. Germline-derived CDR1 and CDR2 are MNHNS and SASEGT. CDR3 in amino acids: CASSATSLEGNTQYF. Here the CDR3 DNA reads TGTGCCAGCAGCGCGACTAGCCTCGAGGGTAATACGCAGTATTTT.

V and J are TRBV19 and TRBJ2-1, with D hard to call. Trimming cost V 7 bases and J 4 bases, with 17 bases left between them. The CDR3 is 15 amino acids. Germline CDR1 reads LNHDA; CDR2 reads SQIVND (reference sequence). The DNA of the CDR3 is TGTGCCAGTAAGCTCCCCGGCCGGTCTTACAATGAGCAGTTCTTC. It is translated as CASKLPGRSYNEQFF. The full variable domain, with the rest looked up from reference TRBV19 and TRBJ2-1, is DGGITQSPKYLFRKEGQNVTLSCEQNLNHDAMYWYRQDPGQGLRLIYYSQIVNDFQKGDIAEGYSVSREKKESFPLTVTSAQKNPTAFYLCASKLPGRSYNEQFFGPGTRLTVL.

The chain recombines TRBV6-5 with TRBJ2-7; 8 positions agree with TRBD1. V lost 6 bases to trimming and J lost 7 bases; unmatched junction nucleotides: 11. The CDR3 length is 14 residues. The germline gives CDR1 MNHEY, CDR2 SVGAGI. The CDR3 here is CASRPPGQVLEQYF. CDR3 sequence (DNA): TGTGCCAGCAGACCGCCGGGACAGGTCTTGGAGCAGTACTTC.

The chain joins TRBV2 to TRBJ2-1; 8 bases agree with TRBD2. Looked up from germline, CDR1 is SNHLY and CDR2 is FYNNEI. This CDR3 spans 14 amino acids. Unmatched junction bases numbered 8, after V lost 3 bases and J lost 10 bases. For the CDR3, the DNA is TGTGCCAGCAGTGATCCCGGACTAGCATGGGAGCAGTTCTTC. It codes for CASSDPGLAWEQFF. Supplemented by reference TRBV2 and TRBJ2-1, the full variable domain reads EPEVTQTPSHQVTQMGQEVILRCVPISNHLYFYWYRQILGQKVEFLVSFYNNEISEKSEIFDDQFSVERPDGSNFTLKIRSTKLEDSAMYFCASSDPGLAWEQFFGPGTRLTVL.

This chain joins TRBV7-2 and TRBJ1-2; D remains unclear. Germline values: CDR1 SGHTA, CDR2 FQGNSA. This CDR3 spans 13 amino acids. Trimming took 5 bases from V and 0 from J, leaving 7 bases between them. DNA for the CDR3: TGTGCCAGCAGCCCTGGAACTAACTATGGCTACACCTTC. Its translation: CASSPGTNYGYTF. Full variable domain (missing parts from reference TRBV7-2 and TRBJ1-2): GAGVSQSPSNKVTEKGKDVELRCDPISGHTALYWYRQSLGQGLEFLIYFQGNSAPDKSGLPSDRFSAERTGGSVSTLTIQRTQQEDSAVYLCASSPGTNYGYTFGSGTRLTVV.

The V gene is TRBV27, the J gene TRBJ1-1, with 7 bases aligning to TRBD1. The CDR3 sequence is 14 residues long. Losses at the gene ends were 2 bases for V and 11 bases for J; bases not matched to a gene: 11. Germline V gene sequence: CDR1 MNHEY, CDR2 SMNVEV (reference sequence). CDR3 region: CASSLAGTAAGAFF. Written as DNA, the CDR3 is TGTGCCAGCAGTTTAGCAGGGACAGCCGCTGGCGCTTTCTTT.

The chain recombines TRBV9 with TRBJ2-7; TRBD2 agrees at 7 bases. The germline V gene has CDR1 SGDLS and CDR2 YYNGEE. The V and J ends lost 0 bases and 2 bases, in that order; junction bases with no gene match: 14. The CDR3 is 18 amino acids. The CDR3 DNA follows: TGTGCCAGCAGCGTAGGTGGAAGCTTTTCTAGCGGACCCTACGAGCAGTACTTC. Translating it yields CASSVGGSFSSGPYEQYF.

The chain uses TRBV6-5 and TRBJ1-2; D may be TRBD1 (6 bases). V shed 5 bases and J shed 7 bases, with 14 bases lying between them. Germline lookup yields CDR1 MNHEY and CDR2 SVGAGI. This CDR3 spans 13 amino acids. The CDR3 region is CASSTYQGFGYTF. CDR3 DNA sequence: TGTGCCAGCAGTACATATCAGGGGTTTGGCTACACCTTC.

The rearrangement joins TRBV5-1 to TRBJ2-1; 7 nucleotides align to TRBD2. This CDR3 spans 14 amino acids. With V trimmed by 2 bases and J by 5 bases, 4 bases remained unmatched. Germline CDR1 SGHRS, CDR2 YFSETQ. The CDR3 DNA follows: TGCGCCAGCAGCTTTGGACTAGGAGACAATGAGCAGTTCTTC. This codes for CASSFGLGDNEQFF.

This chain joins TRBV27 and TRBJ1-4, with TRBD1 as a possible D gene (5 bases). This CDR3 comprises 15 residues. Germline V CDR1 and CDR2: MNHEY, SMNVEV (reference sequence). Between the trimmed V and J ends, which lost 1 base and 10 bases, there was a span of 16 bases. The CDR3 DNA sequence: TGTGCCAGCAGTTTATTGGCAGGGTCTAGGGTAAAACTGTTTTTT. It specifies CASSLLAGSRVKLFF.

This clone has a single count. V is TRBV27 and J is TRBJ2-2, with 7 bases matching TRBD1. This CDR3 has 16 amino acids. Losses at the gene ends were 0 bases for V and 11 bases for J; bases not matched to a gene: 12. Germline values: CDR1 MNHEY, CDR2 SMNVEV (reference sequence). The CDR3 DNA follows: TGTGCCAGCAGTTTATCGATGCGGCCAGGGGGAGCAGAGCTGTTTTTT. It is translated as CASSLSMRPGGAELFF.

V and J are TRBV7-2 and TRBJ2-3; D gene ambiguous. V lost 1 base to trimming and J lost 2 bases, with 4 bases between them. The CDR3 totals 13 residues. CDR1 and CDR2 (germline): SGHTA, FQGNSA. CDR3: CASSLGPTDTQYF. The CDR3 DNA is TGTGCCAGCAGCTTAGGGCCCACAGATACGCAGTATTTT.

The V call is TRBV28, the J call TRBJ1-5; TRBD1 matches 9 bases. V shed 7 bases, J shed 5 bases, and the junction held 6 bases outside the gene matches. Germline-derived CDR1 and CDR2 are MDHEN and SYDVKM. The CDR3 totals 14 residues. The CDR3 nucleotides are TGTGCCAGCAATATGGACAGGGGTGATCAGCCCCAGCATTTT. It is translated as CASNMDRGDQPQHF. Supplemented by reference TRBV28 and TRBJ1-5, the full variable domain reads DVKVTQSSRYLVKRTGEKVFLECVQDMDHENMFWYRQDPGLGLRLIYFSYDVKMKEKGDIPEGYSVSREKKERFSLILESASTNQTSMYLCASNMDRGDQPQHFGDGTRLSIL.

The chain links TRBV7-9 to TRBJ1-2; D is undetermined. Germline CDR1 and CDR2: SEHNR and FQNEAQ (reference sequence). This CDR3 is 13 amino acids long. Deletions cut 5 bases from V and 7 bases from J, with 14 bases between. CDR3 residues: CASSDSGRLGYTF. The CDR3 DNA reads TGTGCCAGCAGCGATAGCGGGAGGCTTGGCTACACCTTC.

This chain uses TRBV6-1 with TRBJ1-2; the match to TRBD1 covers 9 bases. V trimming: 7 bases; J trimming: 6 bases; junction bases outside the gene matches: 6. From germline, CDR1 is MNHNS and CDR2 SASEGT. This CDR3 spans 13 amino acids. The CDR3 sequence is CASTQTGGDGYTF. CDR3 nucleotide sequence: TGTGCCAGCACCCAGACAGGGGGAGATGGCTACACCTTC.

CDR3 in DNA: TGTGCCAGCAGTTTCGAGGGGACAGGGGGCTATTACGAGCAGTACTTC. Its protein product is CASSFEGTGGYYEQYF. The chain combines TRBV27 with TRBJ2-7; 12 bases are a match to TRBD1. The germline gives CDR1 MNHEY, CDR2 SMNVEV (reference sequence). J lost 4 bases, V lost 3 bases, and 7 bases had no gene match. This CDR3 has 16 amino acids.

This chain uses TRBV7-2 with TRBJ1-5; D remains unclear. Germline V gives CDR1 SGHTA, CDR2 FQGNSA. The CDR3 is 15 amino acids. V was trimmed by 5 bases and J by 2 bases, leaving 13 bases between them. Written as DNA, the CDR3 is TGTGCCAGCAGCCTTGTAGAGTGGGGCAATCAGCCCCAGCATTTT. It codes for CASSLVEWGNQPQHF.

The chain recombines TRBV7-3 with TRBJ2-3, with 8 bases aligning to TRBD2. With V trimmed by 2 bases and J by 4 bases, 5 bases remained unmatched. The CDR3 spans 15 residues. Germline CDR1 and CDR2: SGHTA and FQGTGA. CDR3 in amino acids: CASSLGVREADTQYF. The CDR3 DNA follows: TGTGCCAGCAGCTTAGGAGTGCGGGAGGCAGATACGCAGTATTTT.

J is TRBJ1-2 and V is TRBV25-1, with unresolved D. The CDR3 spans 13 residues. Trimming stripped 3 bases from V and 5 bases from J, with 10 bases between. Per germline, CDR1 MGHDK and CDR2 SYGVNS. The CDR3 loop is CASSEERVYGYTF. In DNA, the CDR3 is TGTGCCAGCAGTGAGGAACGCGTTTATGGCTACACCTTC.

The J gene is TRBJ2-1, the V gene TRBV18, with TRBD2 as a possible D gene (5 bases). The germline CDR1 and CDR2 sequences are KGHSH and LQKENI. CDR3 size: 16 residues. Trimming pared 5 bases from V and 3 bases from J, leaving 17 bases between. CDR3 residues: CASSTPRSGYYNEQFF. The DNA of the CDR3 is TGTGCCAGCTCAACCCCGCGGAGCGGTTACTACAATGAGCAGTTCTTC.

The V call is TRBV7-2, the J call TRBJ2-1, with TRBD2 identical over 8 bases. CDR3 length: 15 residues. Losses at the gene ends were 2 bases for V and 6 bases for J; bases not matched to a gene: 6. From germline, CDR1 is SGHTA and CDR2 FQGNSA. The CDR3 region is CASSLSGGQFNEQFF. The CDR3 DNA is TGTGCCAGCAGCTTATCGGGAGGGCAGTTCAATGAGCAGTTCTTC.